The T cell receptor (beta chain) described here comes from a study of cytomegalovirus exposure and HLA in healthy donors. Study-wide points: There were a few CMV-associated chains whose specificity for CMV antigens was confirmed in vitro. Analysis was performed later, and it showed HLA-associated TCR beta chains to be more clonally expanded than equally common others. There were some V segments, including TRBV6-2 and TRBV6-3, excluded as indistinguishable.

It was with 60 Vbeta and 13 Jbeta primers that the PCR ran. In the original processing: A follow-up analysis tallied about 80 million unique TCR beta chains, about 10 million shared. Sequencing was performed with immunoSEQ multiplex PCR; in TCRdb, only in-frame clones are kept and a portion is missing. V, J and clone size reflect that table, while D and trimming were determined from the DNA. The repertoire holds about 150,000 clones, around 79% seen once, with roughly 7.7% in the top ten. On this clone: Its matching antigen is unknown.

The CDR3 spans 13 residues. CDR1 is GTSNPN, CDR2 SVGIG, per germline (reference sequence). Trimming cost V 0 bases and J 3 bases, with 8 bases left between them. This clonotype originated in a man aged 25 to 45 in good health and CMV-seropositive. This sequence joins TRBV30 and TRBJ1-1, with D unresolved. Sequenced material: PBMCs. CDR3 sequence reads: CAWSVREYTEAFF. For the CDR3, the DNA is TGTGCCTGGAGTGTTAGGGAGTACACTGAAGCTTTCTTT. The variable domain in full, with the rest retrieved from reference TRBV30 and TRBJ1-1, is SQTIHQWPATLVQPVGSPLSLECTVEGTSNPNLYWYRQAAGRGLQLLFYSVGIGQISSEVPQNLSASRPQDRQFILSSKKLLLSDSGFYLCAWSVREYTEAFFGQGTRLTVV.